This T cell receptor beta chain stems from a study of blood T cell repertoires in COVID-19. Grouping used clinical history reported by participants in a survey and questionnaire. Cohort 3 recovered donors had two negative PCRs, clearance, or symptom resolution. The length of the CDR3 is 14 residues. V gave up 0 bases and J gave up 8 bases; unmatched junction bases: 4. Germline V gene lookup returns CDR1 SGHRS and CDR2 YFSETQ. In the original analysis: Quantification of nucleated cells was approximated via reference gene primer amplification. Sequencing was performed with immunoSEQ multiplex PCR; in TCRdb, only in-frame clones are kept and a portion is missing. V, J and clone size are those of that table, while D and trimming were read from the DNA. The sample holds a few hundred thousand clones; about 92% are singletons and the top ten take roughly 18%.

The chain has TRBV5-1 and TRBJ1-2, with TRBD1 matching 10 bases. Sequenced sample: PBMCs or T cells enriched from blood (not recorded which). This sequence originates from a woman aged 25 to 45 who had recovered from COVID-19. CDR3 amino acids: CASSLEGTGEGYTF. CDR3 sequence (DNA): TGCGCCAGCAGCTTGGAGGGGACAGGGGAAGGCTACACCTTC. The full variable domain, its missing parts supplied by reference TRBV5-1 and TRBJ1-2, is KAGVTQTPRYLIKTRGQQVTLSCSPISGHRSVSWYQQTPGQGLQFLFEYFSETQRNKGNFPGRFSGRQFSNSRSEMNVSTLELGDSALYLCASSLEGTGEGYTFGSGTRLTVV.